This entry lists 8 T cell receptor beta chains sequenced from one sample in a study of CD8+ T cells in alopecia areata. RNA extraction and reverse transcription yielded cDNA as sequencing template. Only in-frame clones appear in the TCRdb table, and some are missing; sequencing was by immunoSEQ multiplex PCR. This table has about 64,000 clones, 44% appearing once. Material for sequencing was NKG2D-low CD8+ T cells sorted from blood. The receptors were gathered from a human donor with alopecia areata.

The rearrangement uses TRBV7-9 and TRBJ2-7; D is possibly TRBD2 (5 bases). V was pared by 4 bases and J by 5 bases, with 21 bases between. Germline V CDR1 and CDR2: SEHNR, FQNEAQ (reference sequence). The CDR3 totals 16 residues. CDR3 residues: CASSSPYGPAGDEQYF. The CDR3, as DNA: TGTGCCAGCAGCTCCCCCTACGGACCGGCCGGGGACGAGCAGTACTTC.

Only a few counts were recorded for this clone. This rearrangement joins TRBV5-5 to TRBJ2-1, with D possibly being TRBD2 (6 bases). The CDR3 runs to 15 residues. Germline CDR1 SGHKS, CDR2 YYEKEE (reference sequence). Trimming left V 0 bases short and J 4 bases short, with 11 bases between. The CDR3 region is CASSLVWDSYNEQFF. The CDR3 region has the DNA TGTGCCAGCAGCTTGGTATGGGACTCTTACAATGAGCAGTTCTTC.

V is TRBV11-2 and J is TRBJ2-7; D call uncertain. Germline-derived CDR1 and CDR2 are SGHAT and FQNNGV. V lost 4 bases and J 1 base, leaving 8 bases between the germline ends. CDR3 length equals 13 residues. Here the CDR3 reads CASSYSGSYEQYF. The CDR3 region has the DNA TGTGCCAGCAGCTACTCAGGATCCTACGAGCAGTACTTC.

The chain recombines TRBV10-3 with TRBJ2-2; D gene unclear. The ends were cut back, 8 bases at V and 1 base at J, with 8 bases in the middle. The CDR3 totals 13 residues. Germline-derived CDR1 and CDR2 are ENHRY and SYGVKD. CDR3 amino acids: CAIYDLNTGELFF. The CDR3 DNA reads as TGTGCCATCTACGATTTGAACACCGGGGAGCTGTTTTTT.

This clone was recorded a few times. The V gene is TRBV2, the J gene TRBJ2-3; 7 positions agree with TRBD2. Losses at the gene ends were 1 base for V and 4 bases for J; bases not matched to a gene: 2. Germline-derived CDR1 and CDR2 are SNHLY and FYNNEI. This CDR3 has 14 residues. CDR3 sequence (DNA): TGTGCCAGCAGTGAAGGGACTAGTCCAGATACGCAGTATTTT. Protein product: CASSEGTSPDTQYF.

The chain is built from TRBV4-2 and TRBJ2-3; the match to TRBD2 covers 7 bases. Trimming cost V 0 bases and J 2 bases; bases outside gene matches: 11. The CDR3 has 18 residues. CDR1 is LGHNA and CDR2 is YNFKEQ in the germline V gene. CDR3 residues: CASSQEVMGLPNTDTQYF. The CDR3 coding sequence is TGTGCCAGCAGCCAAGAGGTAATGGGACTACCCAACACAGATACGCAGTATTTT.

This clone was counted between two and nine times. The gene calls are TRBV14 and TRBJ2-7; D perhaps matches TRBD2 (6 bases). The V end was cut by 0 bases, the J end by 2 bases, with 14 bases between. The CDR3 totals 16 residues. Germline V gene lookup returns CDR1 SGHDN and CDR2 FVKESK. CDR3 loop: CASSQDYGGVPYEQYF. The CDR3 DNA sequence: TGTGCCAGCAGCCAAGATTACGGAGGGGTGCCCTACGAGCAGTACTTC.

The chain links TRBV5-1 to TRBJ2-1; no firm D call. Trimming stripped 0 bases from V and 4 bases from J, with 8 bases between. CDR1 and CDR2 (germline): SGHRS, YFSETQ. The CDR3 has 14 residues. The CDR3 protein is CASSLDPKYNEQFF. CDR3 coding DNA: TGCGCCAGCAGCTTGGACCCCAAGTACAATGAGCAGTTCTTC.